The rows below give T cell receptor beta chains drawn from one sample of a study of human T cells and chemical hapten exposure. TCRdb processed the RACE reads anew with MiXCR; each CDR3 protein has one entry. Altogether about 140,000 distinct CDR3 sequences are present, about 10% being singletons, with the ten largest covering 1.3% to 1.5%. The sequences come from whole blood, collected in connection with sensitization to the hapten diphenylcyclopropenone (DPC). All receptors derive from a woman aged 45-60 years with alopecia areata. Some clones in this sample may be carry-over from other donors' samples. Both conserved end residues are part of each CDR3. D genes are given only for firm matches. Expanded clones are given a class, and other clones once, few, many or no size at all.

.	TRBV11-2	TRBJ2-1	.	CASSLKYRVRDNEQFF	TGTGCCAGCAGCTTAAAATACAGGGTTCGCGACAATGAGCAGTTCTTC
.	TRBV9	TRBJ2-3	.	CASSGGGYSTDTQYF	TGTGCCAGCAGTGGAGGGGGCTATAGCACAGATACGCAGTATTTT
few	TRBV11-1	TRBJ2-1	TRBD2	CASRHPALAGGEQFF	TGTGCCAGCAGACACCCCGCACTAGCGGGAGGTGAGCAGTTCTTC
many	TRBV19	TRBJ2-6	TRBD1	CASTGSGTGVYSGANVLTF	TGTGCCAGTACGGGATCCGGGACAGGGGTTTACTCTGGGGCCAACGTCCTGACTTTC
many	TRBV27	TRBJ1-1	.	CASSLSRDPVRGEAFF	TGTGCCAGCAGTCTAAGCCGGGACCCAGTTCGAGGTGAAGCTTTCTTT
.	TRBV20-1	TRBJ1-1	.	CSAPDPRRDTEAFF	TGCAGTGCGCCAGACCCAAGGAGAGACACTGAAGCTTTCTTT
many	TRBV11-2	TRBJ2-3	TRBD2	CASSLVGGREADTQYF	TGTGCCAGCAGCTTAGTCGGCGGGAGGGAGGCAGATACGCAGTATTTT
few	TRBV7-6	TRBJ2-3	TRBD2	CASSAGLAGGLMTDTQYF	TGTGCCAGCAGCGCCGGACTAGCGGGAGGCCTAATGACAGATACGCAGTATTTT
.	TRBV29-1	TRBJ2-3	.	CSVDFTDTQYF	TGCAGCGTGGATTTCACAGATACGCAGTATTTT
few	TRBV7-9	TRBJ2-1	.	CASILQASTWGRSYNEQFF	TGTGCCAGCATCCTCCAAGCAAGTACCTGGGGCCGCTCCTACAATGAGCAGTTCTTC
.	TRBV30	TRBJ1-1	.	CAWTPGFSGTEAFF	TGTGCCTGGACCCCGGGATTCTCGGGCACTGAAGCTTTCTTT
few	TRBV11-2	TRBJ2-3	.	CASSHSLRTDTQYF	TGTGCCAGCAGCCACTCCCTCCGCACAGATACGCAGTATTTT
few	TRBV2	TRBJ2-7	.	CASRVGVPYEQYF	TGTGCCAGCAGAGTAGGGGTCCCCTACGAGCAGTACTTC
.	TRBV19	TRBJ1-5	.	CASSIDLGAGGGNQPQHF	TGTGCCAGTAGTATAGATCTAGGAGCGGGAGGCGGCAATCAGCCCCAGCATTTT
few	TRBV27	TRBJ2-7	.	CATADGGSTSYEQYF	TGTGCCACGGCCGATGGCGGATCGACCTCCTACGAGCAGTACTTC
many	TRBV5-1	TRBJ1-2	TRBD1	CASSWDGRGINGYTF	TGCGCCAGCAGCTGGGATGGCAGGGGGATAAATGGCTACACCTTC
.	TRBV18	TRBJ2-6	TRBD1	CASSPMDRGVAGANVLTF	TGTGCCAGCTCACCCATGGACAGGGGGGTGGCTGGGGCCAACGTCCTGACTTTC
few	TRBV5-1	TRBJ2-1	TRBD2	CASSSGRLATLSYNEQFF	TGCGCCAGCAGCTCGGGGAGACTAGCCACCCTCTCCTACAATGAGCAGTTCTTC
few	TRBV7-9	TRBJ2-7	.	CASSFLTYEQYF	TGTGCCAGCAGCTTCCTCACCTACGAGCAGTACTTC
many	TRBV7-9	TRBJ2-3	.	CASSLNGPTDTQYF	TGTGCCAGCAGCTTAAACGGGCCCACAGATACGCAGTATTTT
many	TRBV24-1	TRBJ2-3	.	CATSAGTTDTQYF	TGTGCCACCAGTGCCGGGACCACAGATACGCAGTATTTT
once	TRBV10-3	TRBJ2-3	TRBD2	CAISAQGGISGPSSTSTDTQYF	TGTGCCATCAGTGCCCAGGGAGGGATTAGCGGCCCTTCCTCCACCAGCACAGATACGCAGTATTTT
many	TRBV7-2	TRBJ2-2	TRBD2	CASSTWTSANTGELFF	TGTGCCAGCAGCACATGGACTAGCGCGAACACCGGGGAGCTGTTTTTT
many	TRBV12-3/TRBV12-4	TRBJ2-7	.	CASSPRGSRYEQYF	TGTGCCAGCAGCCCGCGAGGGTCCAGGTACGAGCAGTACTTC
many	TRBV6-6	TRBJ1-5	.	CASAISGGGQPQHF	TGTGCCAGCGCTATTTCGGGGGGAGGACAGCCCCAGCATTTT
few	TRBV5-4	TRBJ2-1	TRBD2	CAIPGTSGYNEQFF	TGTGCCATCCCCGGGACTAGCGGGTACAATGAGCAGTTCTTC
.	TRBV28	TRBJ1-3	.	CASSLTPSGNTIYF	TGTGCCAGCAGTTTGACCCCCTCTGGAAACACCATATATTTT
many	TRBV5-1	TRBJ2-7	.	CASSRTGPGEQYF	TGCGCCAGCAGCCGGACGGGGCCAGGGGAGCAGTACTTC
few	TRBV29-1	TRBJ1-1	TRBD1	CSGSRGPTEAFF	TGCAGCGGAAGCAGGGGGCCCACTGAAGCTTTCTTT
many	TRBV7-9	TRBJ2-3	.	CASAPQDALSTDTQYF	TGTGCCAGCGCCCCGCAGGACGCCCTAAGCACAGATACGCAGTATTTT
few	TRBV6-2/TRBV6-3	TRBJ2-1	.	CASSYSMLNNEQFF	TGTGCCAGCAGTTACTCGATGCTTAACAATGAGCAGTTCTTC
many	TRBV29-1	TRBJ2-6	.	CSVEDHGSGANVLTF	TGCAGCGTTGAAGATCACGGATCTGGGGCCAACGTCCTGACTTTC
few	TRBV20-1	TRBJ2-3	.	CSAVRSSTSTDTQYF	TGCAGTGCCGTCCGAAGCTCAACTAGCACAGATACGCAGTATTTT
few	TRBV11-2	TRBJ2-1	.	CASSVSGRNFNEQFF	TGTGCCAGCAGCGTAAGCGGGCGTAACTTCAATGAGCAGTTCTTC
many	TRBV12-3/TRBV12-4	TRBJ2-1	.	CASSSGGVSYNEQFF	TGTGCCAGCAGTTCAGGGGGGGTCTCCTACAATGAGCAGTTCTTC
.	TRBV5-1	TRBJ1-6	TRBD1	CASSGTGSRDSPLHF	TGCGCCAGCAGCGGGACAGGGAGTAGGGATTCACCCCTCCACTTT
few	TRBV4-3	TRBJ2-7	.	CASSPVGGALREQYF	TGCGCCAGCAGTCCCGTTGGAGGGGCCCTGAGGGAGCAGTACTTC
few	TRBV5-6	TRBJ2-7	.	CASSLLLAWSYEQYF	TGTGCCAGCAGCTTGCTATTAGCGTGGTCCTACGAGCAGTACTTC
.	TRBV18	TRBJ1-2	.	CASSPGQTYGYTF	TGTGCCAGCTCACCCGGACAGACCTATGGCTACACCTTC
.	TRBV29-1	TRBJ2-2	TRBD1	CSGGQGNTGELFF	TGCAGCGGGGGACAGGGAAACACCGGGGAGCTGTTTTTT
many	TRBV5-1	TRBJ2-2	TRBD1	CASSFDRGTGELFF	TGCGCCAGCAGCTTCGACAGGGGCACCGGGGAGCTGTTTTTT
few	TRBV3-1	TRBJ2-7	TRBD2	CASSPLAGRPYEQYF	TGTGCCAGCAGCCCCCTTGCCGGGAGGCCCTACGAGCAGTACTTC